This T cell receptor (beta chain) was documented in a study of cytomegalovirus exposure and HLA in healthy donors. General observations from the study: Among TCR beta chains, those listed as cytomegalovirus-associated numbered approximately 150.

The table came from immunoSEQ multiplex PCR; TCRdb's copy has only in-frame clones and leaves some out. The profile shows 150,000 to 200,000 clones, 80% to 85% of them singletons. The donors were members of the approximately 120-subject validation cohort (separate from the 666-subject first cohort). With regard to this clone: Its antigen remains unknown.

V shed 3 bases and J 10 bases; nucleotides not matched to a gene: 8. This CDR3 is 15 amino acids long. From germline, CDR1 is SGHAT and CDR2 FQNNGV. The specimen sequenced was PBMCs. This TCR derives from a man aged 30 to 39 in good health and CMV-seropositive. This chain joins TRBV11-2 and TRBJ2-1; 11 nucleotides align to TRBD2. CDR3 nucleotides: TGTGCCAGCAGCTTGCAGACTAGCGGGACTTCCGAGCAGTTCTTC. Translated, it gives CASSLQTSGTSEQFF.